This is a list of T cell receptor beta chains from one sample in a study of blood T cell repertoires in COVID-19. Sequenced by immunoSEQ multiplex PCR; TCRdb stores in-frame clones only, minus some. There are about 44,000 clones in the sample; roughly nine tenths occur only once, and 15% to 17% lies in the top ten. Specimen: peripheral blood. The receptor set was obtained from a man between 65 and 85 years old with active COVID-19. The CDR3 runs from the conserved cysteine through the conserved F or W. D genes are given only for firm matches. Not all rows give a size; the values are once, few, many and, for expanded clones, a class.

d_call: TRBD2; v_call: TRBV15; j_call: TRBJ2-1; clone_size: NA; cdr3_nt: TGTGCCACCAGCAGAGATCTTCGCAGGGGCGGGGGGGCGTCCTACAATGAGCAGTTCTTC; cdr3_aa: CATSRDLRRGGGASYNEQFF
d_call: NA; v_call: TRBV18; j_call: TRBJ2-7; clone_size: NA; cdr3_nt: TGTGCCAGCTCACCTGCAGCGAGGTCTTACGAGCAGTACTTC; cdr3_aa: CASSPAARSYEQYF
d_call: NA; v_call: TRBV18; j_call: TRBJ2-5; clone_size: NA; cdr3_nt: TGTGCCAGCTCTCCTACCCTCCAAGAGACCCAGTACTTC; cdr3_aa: CASSPTLQETQYF
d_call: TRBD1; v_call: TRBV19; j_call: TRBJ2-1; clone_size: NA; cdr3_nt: TGTGCCAGTAGTGCCCGGGACAGGGAGGGACATGAGCAGTTCTTC; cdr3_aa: CASSARDREGHEQFF
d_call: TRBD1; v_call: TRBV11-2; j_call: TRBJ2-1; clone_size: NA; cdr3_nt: TGTGCCAGCAGTCGAACAGGGGGACAGAGCTCCTACAATGAGCAGTTCTTC; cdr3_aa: CASSRTGGQSSYNEQFF
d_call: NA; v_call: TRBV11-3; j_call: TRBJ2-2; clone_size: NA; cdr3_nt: TGTGCCAGCAGCTTCAAAAGGACAGAGAGTACCGGGGAGCTGTTTTTT; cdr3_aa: CASSFKRTESTGELFF
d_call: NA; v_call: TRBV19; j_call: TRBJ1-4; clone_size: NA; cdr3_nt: TGTGCCAGTAGTAACGGCGGTAATGAAAAACTGTTTTTT; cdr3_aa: CASSNGGNEKLFF
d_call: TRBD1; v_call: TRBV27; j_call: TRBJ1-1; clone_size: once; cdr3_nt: TGTGCCAGCAGTGTTAGACAGGGTGGAACCTGGGGTGAAGCTTTCTTT; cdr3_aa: CASSVRQGGTWGEAFF
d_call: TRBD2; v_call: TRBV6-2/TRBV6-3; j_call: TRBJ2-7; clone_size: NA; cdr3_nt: TGTGCCAGCAGCAAAAACAGCGGGGACTGGAAGTCGGAGCAGTACTTC; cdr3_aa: CASSKNSGDWKSEQYF
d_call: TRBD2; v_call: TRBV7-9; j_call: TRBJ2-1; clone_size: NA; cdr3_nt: TGTGCCAGCAGCTTAGTGGGGGGGATGCAGTTCTTC; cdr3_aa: CASSLVGGMQFF
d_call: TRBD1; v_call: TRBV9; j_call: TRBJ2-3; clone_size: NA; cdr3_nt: TGTGCCAGCAGCAGCCAGGGGGCGATAGATACGCAGTATTTT; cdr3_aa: CASSSQGAIDTQYF
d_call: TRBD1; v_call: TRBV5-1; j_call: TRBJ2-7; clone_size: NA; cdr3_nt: TGCGCCAGCAGCTTGGGAGGACAGGGCGGCGAGCAGTACTTC; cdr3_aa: CASSLGGQGGEQYF
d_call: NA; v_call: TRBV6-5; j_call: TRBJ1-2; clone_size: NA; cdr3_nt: TGTGCCAGCTGCAGGACAGCTAACTATGGCTACACCTTC; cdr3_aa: CASCRTANYGYTF
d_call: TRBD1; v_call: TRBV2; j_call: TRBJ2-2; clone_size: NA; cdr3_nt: TGTGCCAGCAACAGGGGGCAAGGGACCGGGGAGCTGTTTTTT; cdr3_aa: CASNRGQGTGELFF
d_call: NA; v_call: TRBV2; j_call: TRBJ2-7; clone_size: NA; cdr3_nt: TGTGCCAGCAGCCAGGGGTACGAGCAGTACTTC; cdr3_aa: CASSQGYEQYF
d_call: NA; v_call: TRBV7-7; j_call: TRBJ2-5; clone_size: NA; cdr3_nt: TGTGCTAGCAGCTTCAGCTTGGGGGGAGCTGAAGGTCCAGAGACCCAGTACTTC; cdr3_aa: CASSFSLGGAEGPETQYF
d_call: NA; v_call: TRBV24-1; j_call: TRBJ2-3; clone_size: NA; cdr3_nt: TGTGCCACCAGCCAGGGTACAGATACGCAGTATTTT; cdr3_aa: CATSQGTDTQYF